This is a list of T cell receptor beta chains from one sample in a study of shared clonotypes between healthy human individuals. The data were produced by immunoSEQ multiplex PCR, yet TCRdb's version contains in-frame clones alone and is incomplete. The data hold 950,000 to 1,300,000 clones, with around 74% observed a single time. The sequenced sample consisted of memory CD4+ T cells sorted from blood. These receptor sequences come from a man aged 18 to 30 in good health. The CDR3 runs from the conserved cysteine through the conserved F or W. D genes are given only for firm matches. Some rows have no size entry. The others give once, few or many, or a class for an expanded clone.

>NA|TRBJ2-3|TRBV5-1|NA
TGCGCCAGCAAGGCAGGGAAGGTCACAGATACGCAGTATTTT
CASKAGKVTDTQYF
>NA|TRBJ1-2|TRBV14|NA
TGTGCCAGCAGCCTGGACAGTTATGGCTACACCTTC
CASSLDSYGYTF
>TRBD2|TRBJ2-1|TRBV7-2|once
TGTGCCAGCAGCTTAGCCGGCGGGGGGGCTTTTGAGCAGTTCTTC
CASSLAGGGAFEQFF
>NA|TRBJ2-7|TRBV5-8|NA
TGTGCCAGCGAAAGGGTTTACGAGCAGTACTTC
CASERVYEQYF
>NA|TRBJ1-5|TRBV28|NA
TGTGCCAGCAGTTTATGGAGGGAGGGGGAAGACCCCCAGCATTTT
CASSLWREGEDPQHF
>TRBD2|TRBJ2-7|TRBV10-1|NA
TGCGCCACCGGACTAGCGGGAGTTTGGGACTACGAGCAGTACTTC
CATGLAGVWDYEQYF
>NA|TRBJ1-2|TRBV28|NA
TGTGCCACCAGAAGAGCTAACTATGGCTACACCTTC
CATRRANYGYTF
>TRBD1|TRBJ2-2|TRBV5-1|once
TGCGCCAGCAGCTTGGGAGGACAGGGCATAGTCTCCGGGGAGCTGTTTTTT
CASSLGGQGIVSGELFF
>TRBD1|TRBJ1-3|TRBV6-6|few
TGTGCCAGCAGTTACTCGGCAGGGGGACCGAACACCATATATTTT
CASSYSAGGPNTIYF
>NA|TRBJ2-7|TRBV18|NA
TGTGCCAGCTCACCGCCGGGACGGCCTAGTTACGAGCAGTACTTC
CASSPPGRPSYEQYF
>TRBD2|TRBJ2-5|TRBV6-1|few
TGTGCCAGCAGTGGATCCGGGACTAGCGTAGAGACCCAGTACTTC
CASSGSGTSVETQYF
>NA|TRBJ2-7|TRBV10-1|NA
TGCGCCAACAGAACTTACCCCTACGAGCAGTACTTC
CANRTYPYEQYF
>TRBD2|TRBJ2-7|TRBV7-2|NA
TGTGCCAGCAGCGCTTCTAGCGGGGGTCAAAACGAGCAGTACTTC
CASSASSGGQNEQYF
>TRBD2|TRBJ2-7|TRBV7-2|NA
TGTGCCAGCTCCTCGGGAGGGTCCTACGAGCAGTACTTC
CASSSGGSYEQYF
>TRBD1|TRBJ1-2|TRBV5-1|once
TGCGCCAGCAGCTTATCCGGGACAGGGGACGGCTACACCTTC
CASSLSGTGDGYTF
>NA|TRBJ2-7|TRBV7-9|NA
TGTGCCAGCAGCTACGCGACCCCGAAAGGGAAATACGGGGTCCACGAGCAGTACTTC
CASSYATPKGKYGVHEQYF
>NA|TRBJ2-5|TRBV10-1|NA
TGCGCCAGCTCCCGGACATTCCAAGAGACCCAGTACTTC
CASSRTFQETQYF
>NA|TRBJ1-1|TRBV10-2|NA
TGCGCCATCTCCAAGGGGAATGAAGCTTTCTTT
CAISKGNEAFF
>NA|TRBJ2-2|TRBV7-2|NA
TGTGCCAGCAGCTTAGAGGCGGGCCCGAACACCGGGGAGCTGTTTTTT
CASSLEAGPNTGELFF
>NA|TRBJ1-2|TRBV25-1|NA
TGTGCCAGCAGTGCCGGGCCCTATGGCTACACCTTC
CASSAGPYGYTF
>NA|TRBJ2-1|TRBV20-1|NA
TGCAGTGCTTACCTTTCCGGGCAGTTCTTC
CSAYLSGQFF
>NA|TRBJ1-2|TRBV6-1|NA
TGTGCCAGCAGTGCCAAGGCCGGGACAACAAACTATGGCTACACCTTC
CASSAKAGTTNYGYTF
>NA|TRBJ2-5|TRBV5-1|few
TGCGCCAGCAGCGAGGATGAGACCCAGTACTTC
CASSEDETQYF
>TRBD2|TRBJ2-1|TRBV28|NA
TGTGCCAGCAGTCGGGGACTAGCGTCTGAGCAGTTCTTC
CASSRGLASEQFF
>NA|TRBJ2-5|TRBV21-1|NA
TGTGCCAGCAGGGGAGCGGGGGGGCAAGAGACCCAGTACTTC
CASRGAGGQETQYF
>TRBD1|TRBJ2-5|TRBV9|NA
TGTGCCAGCAGCCCCCGGGACAGCCAAGAGACCCAGTACTTC
CASSPRDSQETQYF